A single sample gave rise to the 24 T cell receptor beta chains below, sequenced in a study of identical twins. A single record per CDR3 protein comes from TCRdb applying MiXCR to the 5' RACE reads. Counted here are a few hundred thousand distinct CDR3 sequences, about 13% occurring once; the ten biggest clones make up approximately 4%. These data also formed part of another study, on yellow fever vaccine responses in identical twins.

The sample taken for sequencing was memory (CD45RO+) T cells sorted from blood. These receptors were taken from a woman younger than 30 in good health.

This clonotype was detected only a few times. This chain connects TRBV24-1 to TRBJ2-5; tentatively, D is TRBD1 or TRBD2 (5 bases each). From germline, CDR1 is KGHDR and CDR2 SFDVKD. This CDR3 comprises 17 residues. Trimming cost V 6 bases and J 4 bases, with 23 bases left between them. The DNA for the CDR3 is TGTGCCACCAGTACCCCCCGGGACGCGGTTGCGGGAGAGACCCAGTACTTC. As protein: CATSTPRDAVAGETQYF.

This clonotype appeared many times. V and J are TRBV11-2 and TRBJ2-1, with 14 bases lining up with TRBD2. The trim removed 5 bases at V and 1 base at J, leaving 7 bases unmatched. The CDR3 has 18 residues. Germline lookup yields CDR1 SGHAT and CDR2 FQNNGV. The CDR3 protein is CASSPTSGRAGSYNEQFF. CDR3 nucleotide sequence: TGTGCCAGCAGCCCGACTAGCGGGAGGGCCGGATCCTACAATGAGCAGTTCTTC.

This clonotype was counted at least ten times. The V and J genes are TRBV3-1 and TRBJ1-3; possible D gene TRBD1, 5 bases. This CDR3 contains 18 residues. Germline-derived CDR1 and CDR2 are LGHDT and YNNKEL (reference sequence). The germline V and J ends were trimmed by 3 bases and 0 bases, with 18 bases remaining between them. The CDR3 region has the DNA TGTGCCAGCAGCCACGATAGACAGAGTAAAATCTCTGGAAACACCATATATTTT. Protein sequence: CASSHDRQSKISGNTIYF.

In this sample, this clonotype turned up many times. The rearrangement uses TRBV7-8 and TRBJ2-1; D uncertain. Germline CDR1 SGHVS, CDR2 FQNEAQ. V lost 5 bases, J lost 11 bases, and 19 bases lay in between. The CDR3 is 14 amino acids. CDR3 coding DNA: TGTGCCAGCAGCCAAATGACACACCGAATGAAGCAGTTCTTC. Its protein is CASSQMTHRMKQFF.

V and J are TRBV15 and TRBJ1-5; D gene unclear. From germline, CDR1 is LNHNV and CDR2 YYDKDF (reference sequence). V lost 5 bases to trimming and J lost 1 base, with 6 bases between them. The CDR3 consists of 13 residues. The CDR3 coding sequence is TGTGCCACCAGCCGGTTGAGCAATCAGCCCCAGCATTTT. Translating gives CATSRLSNQPQHF. The complete variable domain, with remaining parts taken from reference TRBV15 and TRBJ1-5, reads DAMVIQNPRYQVTQFGKPVTLSCSQTLNHNVMYWYQQKSSQAPKLLFHYYDKDFNNEADTPDNFQSRRPNTSFCFLDIRSPGLGDTAMYLCATSRLSNQPQHFGDGTRLSIL.

This clonotype was counted between two and nine times. The chain links TRBV19 to TRBJ1-4, with D tentatively TRBD1 (5 bases). The germline V gene encodes CDR1 LNHDA and CDR2 SQIVND (reference sequence). With 4 bases removed from V and 10 bases from J, the gap between germline ends came to 16 bases. The CDR3 is 14 residues long. CDR3: CASSTRDYGGKLFF. The CDR3 nucleotides read TGTGCCAGTAGTACCCGGGACTATGGCGGAAAACTGTTTTTT.

The sample holds a few counts of this clonotype. The J gene is TRBJ2-7, the V gene TRBV6-2 or TRBV6-3; 7 nucleotides agree with TRBD1. The CDR3 length is 14 residues. Germline V CDR1 and CDR2: MNHEY, SVGEGT. With V trimmed by 5 bases and J by 6 bases, 10 bases remained unmatched. The CDR3: CASSDRVEGGEQYF. CDR3 nucleotides: TGTGCCAGCAGTGACAGGGTGGAAGGTGGCGAGCAGTACTTC.

The chain uses TRBV9 and TRBJ2-1, with TRBD2 matching over 11 bases. CDR3 length equals 16 residues. V shed 4 bases, J shed 6 bases, and the junction held 9 bases outside the gene matches. In germline, CDR1 is SGDLS, CDR2 YYNGEE. CDR3 region: CASSPVAGGPPNEQFF. The CDR3 DNA sequence: TGTGCCAGCAGCCCAGTAGCGGGGGGGCCCCCCAATGAGCAGTTCTTC.

This clonotype has more than one count but fewer than ten. The rearrangement joins TRBV12-3 or TRBV12-4 to TRBJ2-3; D perhaps matches TRBD1 (6 bases). The V end lost 8 bases, the J end lost 7 bases, and 16 bases lay between the germline ends. This CDR3 has 13 amino acids. The CDR3 loop reads CASAAHGGNTQYF. CDR3 bases: TGTGCCAGCGCCGCTCATGGGGGCAATACGCAGTATTTT.

This clonotype was detected only a few times. The chain combines TRBV20-1 with TRBJ2-2; D gene unclear. The CDR3 runs to 14 residues. V lost 0 bases to trimming and J lost 4 bases, with 9 bases between them. Germline assignment: CDR1 DFQATT and CDR2 SNEGSKA (reference sequence). The chain's CDR3 is CSARDVVGTGELFF. The DNA for the CDR3 is TGCAGTGCTAGAGATGTTGTCGGCACCGGGGAGCTGTTTTTT.

CDR3 sequence reads: CASSQVLAGSSEQFF. Written as DNA, the CDR3 is TGCGCCAGCAGCCAAGTGCTAGCGGGATCATCCGAGCAGTTCTTC. The V and J genes are TRBV4-1 and TRBJ2-1, with 9 positions matching TRBD2. The germline gives CDR1 MGHRA, CDR2 YSYEKL. CDR3 size: 15 residues. Trimming cost V 1 base and J 10 bases; bases outside gene matches: 8.

Only a few counts were recorded for this clonotype. The chain links TRBV7-2 to TRBJ2-5; D remains ambiguous. V lost 0 bases to trimming and J lost 0 bases, with 8 bases between them. The CDR3 has 15 amino acids. Germline V gene data show CDR1 as SGHTA and CDR2 as FQGNSA. This CDR3 is CASSLASLDQETQYF. The CDR3 DNA is TGTGCCAGCAGCTTAGCTTCTTTGGACCAAGAGACCCAGTACTTC.

The rearrangement uses TRBV18 and TRBJ1-1; D call uncertain. Trimming left V 0 bases short and J 5 bases short, with 13 bases between. Germline V lookup: CDR1 KGHSH, CDR2 LQKENI. The CDR3 consists of 15 residues. CDR3 in DNA: TGTGCCAGCTCACCACCGTCTGGAGCTTGGACTGAAGCTTTCTTT. Its protein product is CASSPPSGAWTEAFF.

This rearrangement joins TRBV12-3 or TRBV12-4 to TRBJ2-5; TRBD2 matches at 9 bases. J gave up 5 bases and V 1 base, and 5 bases lay outside the gene matches. This CDR3 is built from 15 residues. CDR3: CASSLGGLASETQYF. CDR3 in DNA: TGTGCCAGCAGTTTAGGTGGACTAGCGAGCGAGACCCAGTACTTC.

This clonotype was observed a handful of times. The CDR3 DNA reads TGTGCCAGCAGCTTCCCGAGGGGATCGGGGGTCACAGATACGCAGTATTTT. This gives the protein CASSFPRGSGVTDTQYF. The chain uses TRBV7-9 and TRBJ2-3; a weak D match, TRBD2 (6 bases). The CDR3 sequence is 17 residues long. From germline, CDR1 is SEHNR and CDR2 FQNEAQ (reference sequence). V was shortened by 3 bases and J by 2 bases, with 18 bases between the two germline ends.

This clonotype was seen more than once but under ten times. The chain couples TRBV6-5 to TRBJ1-2, with D maybe TRBD1 (5 bases). V shed 6 bases and J shed 7 bases, with 12 bases lying between them. Per the germline V gene, CDR1 is MNHEY and CDR2 is SVGAGI. The CDR3 has 12 residues. The CDR3 region has the DNA TGTGCCAGCAGACCCAGGGACTTTGGCTACACCTTC. Its protein is CASRPRDFGYTF.

In its sample, this clonotype was seen a few times. The chain has TRBV20-1 and TRBJ2-3; D not resolved. V lost 3 bases, J lost 2 bases, and 9 bases lay in between. CDR1 is DFQATT, CDR2 SNEGSKA, per germline (reference sequence). There are 13 residues in the CDR3. The CDR3 DNA reads TGCAGTGCTAGGGGCCTCCTCACAGATACGCAGTATTTT. This codes for CSARGLLTDTQYF.

The chain is built from TRBV7-8 and TRBJ2-7, with TRBD2 matching 12 bases. The CDR3 is 19 amino acids. Trimming at V came to 0 bases and at J to 0 bases, leaving 9 bases not matched to a gene. Germline assignment: CDR1 SGHVS and CDR2 FQNEAQ. The CDR3 nucleotides read TGTGCCAGCAGCTTAGCTCCGGGACTAGCGGGCACTAGCTCCTACGAGCAGTACTTC. Translation gives CASSLAPGLAGTSSYEQYF.

The J gene is TRBJ1-5, the V gene TRBV6-1, with 10 bases that match TRBD1. CDR3 length equals 14 residues. Germline CDR1 MNHNS, CDR2 SASEGT. Germline trimming cut 2 bases from V and 7 bases from J; bases unmatched to any gene: 2. CDR3 sequence: CASSEPGQGQPQHF. CDR3 bases: TGTGCCAGCAGTGAACCGGGACAGGGGCAGCCCCAGCATTTT.

This clonotype has a handful of counts. The V and J genes are TRBV6-5 and TRBJ2-2; TRBD1 is a possible D gene (6 bases). Trimming took off 6 bases at V and 0 bases at J, with 14 bases between the two ends. Per germline, CDR1 MNHEY and CDR2 SVGAGI. This CDR3 is built from 16 residues. CDR3 amino acids: CASRSSGHSNTGELFF. The CDR3 bases are TGTGCCAGCAGGTCCTCGGGACACTCGAACACCGGGGAGCTGTTTTTT.

This clonotype was seen a handful of times. This sequence joins TRBV12-3 or TRBV12-4 and TRBJ2-2; either TRBD1 or TRBD2 may fit D (5 bases each). Deletions cut 3 bases from V and 5 bases from J, with 13 bases between. CDR3 length equals 15 residues. CDR3 DNA sequence: TGTGCCAGCAGTTTCCGGGGCCGGGGAACCGGGGAGCTGTTTTTT. Translating gives CASSFRGRGTGELFF.

This clonotype was counted a few times. The chain employs TRBV5-1 and TRBJ2-5; the D gene is possibly TRBD1 (5 bases). V was clipped by 0 bases and J by 2 bases, with 8 bases between them. There are 14 residues in the CDR3. Germline V gene data show CDR1 as SGHRS and CDR2 as YFSETQ. DNA of the CDR3: TGCGCCAGCAGCTTGGAAACAGGTCAAGAGACCCAGTACTTC. It encodes CASSLETGQETQYF.

This clonotype has a handful of counts. This chain joins TRBV9 and TRBJ1-1; a weak D match, TRBD1 (5 bases). From germline, CDR1 is SGDLS and CDR2 YYNGEE. Trimming took off 0 bases at V and 8 bases at J, with 14 bases between the two ends. The length of the CDR3 is 14 residues. CDR3 nucleotides: TGTGCCAGCAGCGTAGAAGTGATGGGGCCCGAAGCTTTCTTT. It translates to CASSVEVMGPEAFF.

V usage is TRBV11-1 and J usage is TRBJ2-7; 7 bases are shared with TRBD2. V lost 7 bases and J lost 5; bases outside the gene matches: 17. The CDR3 length is 16 residues. CDR1 and CDR2 from the germline V gene are SGHAT and FQDESV (reference sequence). Written as DNA, the CDR3 is TGTGCCAGCACCCTCTTGACGGGGAGGGCCCTAGACGAGCAGTACTTC. Its protein product is CASTLLTGRALDEQYF. Based on the CDR3 plus reference TRBV11-1 and TRBJ2-7, the full variable domain is EAEVAQSPRYKITEKSQAVAFWCDPISGHATLYWYRQILGQGPELLVQFQDESVVDDSQLPKDRFSAERLKGVDSTLKIQPAELGDSAMYLCASTLLTGRALDEQYFGPGTRLTVT.